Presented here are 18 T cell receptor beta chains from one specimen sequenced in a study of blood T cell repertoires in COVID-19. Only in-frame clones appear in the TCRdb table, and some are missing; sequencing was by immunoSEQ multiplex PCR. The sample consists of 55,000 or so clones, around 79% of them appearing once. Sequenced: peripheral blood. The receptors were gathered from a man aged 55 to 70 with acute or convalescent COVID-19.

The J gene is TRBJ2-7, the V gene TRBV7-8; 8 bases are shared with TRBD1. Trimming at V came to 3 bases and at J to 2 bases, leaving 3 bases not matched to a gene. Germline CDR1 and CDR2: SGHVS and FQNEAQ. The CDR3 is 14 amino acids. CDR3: CASSLGQVTYEQYF. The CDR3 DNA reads TGTGCCAGCAGCTTGGGACAGGTAACCTACGAGCAGTACTTC.

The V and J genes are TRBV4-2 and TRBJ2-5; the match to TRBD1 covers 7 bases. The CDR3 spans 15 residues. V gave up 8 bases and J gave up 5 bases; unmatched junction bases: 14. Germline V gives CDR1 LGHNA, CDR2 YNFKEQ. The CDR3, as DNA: TGTGCCAGCGGACCCCCGGGACAGAGATTCGAGACCCAGTACTTC. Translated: CASGPPGQRFETQYF.

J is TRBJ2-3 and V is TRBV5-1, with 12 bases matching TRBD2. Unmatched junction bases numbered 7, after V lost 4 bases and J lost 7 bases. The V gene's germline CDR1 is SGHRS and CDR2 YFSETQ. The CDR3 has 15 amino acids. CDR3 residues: CASSLTSGGPNTQYF. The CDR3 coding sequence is TGCGCCAGCAGCCTGACTAGCGGGGGCCCTAATACGCAGTATTTT.

The CDR3 is CAWSDGTGAGELFF. In DNA, the CDR3 is TGTGCCTGGAGTGACGGGACAGGGGCCGGGGAGCTGTTTTTT. V and J are TRBV30 and TRBJ2-2; 10 nucleotides line up with TRBD1. Germline CDR1 GTSNPN, CDR2 SVGIG (reference sequence). J gave up 6 bases and V 1 base, and 2 bases lay outside the gene matches. CDR3 length: 14 residues.

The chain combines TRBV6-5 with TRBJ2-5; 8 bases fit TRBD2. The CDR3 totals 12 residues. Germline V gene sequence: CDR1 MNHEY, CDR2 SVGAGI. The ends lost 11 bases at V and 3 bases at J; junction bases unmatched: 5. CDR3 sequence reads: CAAGRGEETQYF. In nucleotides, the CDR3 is TGTGCCGCTGGGCGGGGGGAAGAGACCCAGTACTTC.

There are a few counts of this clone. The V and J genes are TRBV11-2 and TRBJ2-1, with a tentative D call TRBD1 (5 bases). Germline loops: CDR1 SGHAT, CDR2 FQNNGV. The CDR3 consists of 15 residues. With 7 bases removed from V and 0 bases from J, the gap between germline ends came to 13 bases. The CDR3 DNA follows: TGTGCCAGCACCCGGACACCGAACTCCTACAATGAGCAGTTCTTC. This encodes CASTRTPNSYNEQFF.

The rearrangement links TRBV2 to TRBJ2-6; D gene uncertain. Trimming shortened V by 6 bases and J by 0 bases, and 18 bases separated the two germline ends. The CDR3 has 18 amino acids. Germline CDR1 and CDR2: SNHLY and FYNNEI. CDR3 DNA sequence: TGTGCCAGCAGCCGTGATCAAATAGCCCCCTCTGGGGCCAACGTCCTGACTTTC. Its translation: CASSRDQIAPSGANVLTF. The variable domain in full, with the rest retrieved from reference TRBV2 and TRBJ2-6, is EPEVTQTPSHQVTQMGQEVILRCVPISNHLYFYWYRQILGQKVEFLVSFYNNEISEKSEIFDDQFSVERPDGSNFTLKIRSTKLEDSAMYFCASSRDQIAPSGANVLTFGAGSRLTVL.

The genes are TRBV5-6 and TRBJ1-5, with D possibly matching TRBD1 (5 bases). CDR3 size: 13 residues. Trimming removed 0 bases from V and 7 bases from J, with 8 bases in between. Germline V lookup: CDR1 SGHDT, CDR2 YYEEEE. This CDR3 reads CASSLEGEQPQHF. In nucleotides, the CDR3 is TGTGCCAGCAGCTTGGAAGGGGAACAGCCCCAGCATTTT.

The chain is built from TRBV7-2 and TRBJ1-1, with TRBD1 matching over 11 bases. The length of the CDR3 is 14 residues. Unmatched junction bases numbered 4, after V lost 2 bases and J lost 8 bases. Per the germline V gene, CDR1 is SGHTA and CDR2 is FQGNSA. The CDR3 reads CASSLKGTGGEAFF. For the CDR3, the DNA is TGTGCCAGCAGCTTAAAAGGGACAGGGGGAGAAGCTTTCTTT.

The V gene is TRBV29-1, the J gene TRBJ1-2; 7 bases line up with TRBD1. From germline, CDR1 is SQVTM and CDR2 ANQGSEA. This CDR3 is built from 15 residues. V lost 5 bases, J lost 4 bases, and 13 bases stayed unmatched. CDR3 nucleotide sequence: TGCAGCGTTATGTTCCGGGACAGCGGTCGCTATGGCTACACCTTC. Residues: CSVMFRDSGRYGYTF.

CDR3 region: CASSFLRDSKLFF. The DNA for the CDR3 is TGTGCCAGCAGCTTCCTTCGGGACAGTAAACTGTTTTTT. The rearrangement links TRBV7-2 to TRBJ1-4; TRBD1 matches at 7 bases. This CDR3 comprises 13 residues. CDR1 and CDR2 (germline): SGHTA, FQGNSA. The J segment lost 11 bases and the V segment lost 3 bases, leaving 6 bases of the junction unmatched.

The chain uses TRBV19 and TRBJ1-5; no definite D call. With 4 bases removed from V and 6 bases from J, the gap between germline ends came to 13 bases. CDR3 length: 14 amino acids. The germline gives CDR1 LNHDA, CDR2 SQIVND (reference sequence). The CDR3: CASSTQTGAQPQHF. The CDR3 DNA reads TGTGCCAGTAGTACTCAGACGGGAGCTCAGCCCCAGCATTTT.

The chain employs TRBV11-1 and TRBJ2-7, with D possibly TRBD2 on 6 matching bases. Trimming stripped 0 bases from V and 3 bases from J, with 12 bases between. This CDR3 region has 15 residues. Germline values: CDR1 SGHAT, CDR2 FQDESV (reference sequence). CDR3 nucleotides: TGTGCCAGCAGCTTAGCCCCGGGACTCTTCTACGAGCAGTACTTC. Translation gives CASSLAPGLFYEQYF.

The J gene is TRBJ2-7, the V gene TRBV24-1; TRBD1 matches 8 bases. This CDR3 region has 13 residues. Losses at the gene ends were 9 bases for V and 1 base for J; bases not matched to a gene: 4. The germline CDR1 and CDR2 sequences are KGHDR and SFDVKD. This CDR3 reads CATSGTGSYEQYF. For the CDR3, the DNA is TGTGCCACCTCCGGGACAGGTTCCTACGAGCAGTACTTC.

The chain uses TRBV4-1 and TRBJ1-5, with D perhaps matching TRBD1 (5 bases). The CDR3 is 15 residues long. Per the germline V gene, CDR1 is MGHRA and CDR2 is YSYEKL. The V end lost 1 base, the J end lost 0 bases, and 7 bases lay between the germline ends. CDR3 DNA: TGCGCCAGCAGCCAAGGGACATATAGCAATCAGCCCCAGCATTTT. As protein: CASSQGTYSNQPQHF.

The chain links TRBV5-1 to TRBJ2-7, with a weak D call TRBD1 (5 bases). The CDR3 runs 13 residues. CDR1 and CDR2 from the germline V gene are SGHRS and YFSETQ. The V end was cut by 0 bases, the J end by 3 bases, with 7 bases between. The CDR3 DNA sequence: TGCGCCAGCAGCTTGGGCAGGGACTACGAGCAGTACTTC. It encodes CASSLGRDYEQYF.

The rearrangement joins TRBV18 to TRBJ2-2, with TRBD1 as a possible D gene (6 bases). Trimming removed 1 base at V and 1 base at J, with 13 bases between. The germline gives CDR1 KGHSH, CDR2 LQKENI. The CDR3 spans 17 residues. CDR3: CASSPRPGQQNTGELFF. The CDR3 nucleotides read TGTGCCAGCTCACCACGGCCGGGACAACAGAACACCGGGGAGCTGTTTTTT.

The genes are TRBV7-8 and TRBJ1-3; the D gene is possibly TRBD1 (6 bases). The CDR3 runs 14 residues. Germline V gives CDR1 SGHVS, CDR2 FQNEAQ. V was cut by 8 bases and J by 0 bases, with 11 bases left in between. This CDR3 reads CASADSLSGNTIYF. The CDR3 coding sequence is TGTGCCAGCGCGGACAGTCTCTCTGGAAACACCATATATTTT.